This T cell receptor (beta chain) is from a study of blood T cell repertoires in COVID-19. Across the whole study: T cells, B-cell-depleted T cells, or PBMCs provided the cDNA or gDNA that served as material.

Original handling: Reference gene primer amplification gave estimated nucleated cell counts. Some clones are missing from TCRdb's copy, which holds only in-frame ones; the method was immunoSEQ multiplex PCR. V and J calls and clone size are as listed in that table; D and trimming were resolved from the DNA. The data contain 150,000 to 200,000 clones, 85% to 90% of them singletons. The CDR3 consists of 12 residues. Trimming took 6 bases from V and 2 from J, leaving 5 bases between them. The germline V gene has CDR1 MDHEN and CDR2 SYDVKM. The sequenced sample was peripheral blood. The chain carries TRBV28 and TRBJ1-5, with D unresolved. This TCR derives from a man aged 35-49 years with active or convalescent COVID-19. DNA of the CDR3: TGTGCCAGCAGGTCCGGCAATCAGCCCCAGCATTTT. It is translated as CASRSGNQPQHF.